This T cell receptor (beta chain) was captured by sequencing in a study of spatial heterogeneity in lung cancer. The time point denotes: sample taken at primary tumor resection. The donor group consisted of some 70 patients who had untreated, early-stage non-small cell lung cancer. Whole RNA was taken from tumor, nontumor lung or frozen PBMC; it was then sequenced unsorted. TCRdb re-called the 5' RACE reads through MiXCR, storing one row per CDR3 protein. The sample consists of over 15,000 distinct CDR3 sequences, around 6.5% of them appearing once. Germline V gene sequence: CDR1 DFQATT, CDR2 SNEGSKA (reference sequence). The CDR3 spans 13 residues. The ends were cut back, 1 base at V and 3 bases at J, with 9 bases in the middle. Study results and caveats: Tumoral mutation counts were tracked by counts of expanded intratumoral alpha and beta TCRs.

By sample share, this clonotype is medium-sized. Its antigen is not known. The chain links TRBV20-1 to TRBJ1-1, with unresolved D. The sequence was obtained from a female donor with early-stage non-small cell lung cancer. This sample comprised lung tumor tissue, obtained at surgery. CDR3 DNA: TGCAGTGCTAGAGTACAGCAGTACACTGAAGCTTTCTTT. The encoded protein is CSARVQQYTEAFF.